These 25 T cell receptor beta chains share one sample of origin, sequenced in a study of cytotoxic CD8 clonotypes in ibrutinib-treated CLL. The data were produced by immunoSEQ multiplex PCR, yet TCRdb's version contains in-frame clones alone and is incomplete. The sample contains 250,000 or so clones, roughly 74% of which appear only once. The sequencing here drew on PBMCs, taken after 24 months of ibrutinib treatment. These receptors all come from a human donor with chronic lymphocytic leukemia.

The chain combines TRBV27 with TRBJ2-1, with 10 nucleotides matching TRBD1. Trimming at V came to 6 bases and at J to 8 bases, leaving 10 bases not matched to a gene. The CDR3 sequence is 15 residues long. Germline V gene data show CDR1 as MNHEY and CDR2 as SMNVEV (reference sequence). This chain's CDR3 is CASRSRDRGSDEQFF. The DNA for the CDR3 is TGTGCCAGCAGAAGCCGGGACAGGGGTAGCGATGAGCAGTTCTTC.

The chain links TRBV7-2 to TRBJ2-1; possible D gene TRBD2, 5 bases. Germline loops: CDR1 SGHTA, CDR2 FQGNSA. The CDR3 has 13 residues. The V end was cut by 5 bases, the J end by 10 bases, with 15 bases between. Here the CDR3 reads CASSPVSGSEQFF. DNA of the CDR3: TGTGCCAGCAGCCCTGTTTCGGGAAGCGAGCAGTTCTTC.

The chain links TRBV27 to TRBJ2-7, with TRBD2 identical over 15 bases. This CDR3 spans 16 amino acids. V lost 10 bases, J lost 2 bases, and 9 bases stayed unmatched. Looked up from germline, CDR1 is MNHEY and CDR2 is SMNVEV (reference sequence). CDR3 loop: CATAGTSGRITYEQYF. The DNA of the CDR3 is TGTGCCACAGCCGGGACTAGCGGGAGGATAACCTACGAGCAGTACTTC.

The J gene is TRBJ1-5, the V gene TRBV19, with D hard to call. The V gene's germline CDR1 is LNHDA and CDR2 SQIVND (reference sequence). V was pared by 7 bases and J by 3 bases, with 16 bases between. The CDR3 loop spans 15 amino acids. CDR3: CASKSRSEPNQPQHF. In DNA form, the CDR3 reads TGTGCCAGTAAGTCAAGGTCAGAACCCAATCAGCCCCAGCATTTT.

The V and J genes are TRBV19 and TRBJ2-1; 7 nucleotides match TRBD2. With V trimmed by 6 bases and J by 0 bases, 2 bases remained unmatched. Germline V gene sequence: CDR1 LNHDA, CDR2 SQIVND (reference sequence). CDR3 length equals 14 residues. CDR3 nucleotides: TGTGCCAGTAGCAAGCGGGGCTCCTACAATGAGCAGTTCTTC. Translation gives CASSKRGSYNEQFF.

The chain employs TRBV28 and TRBJ1-2; D not certain. Germline V gives CDR1 MDHEN, CDR2 SYDVKM. The CDR3 has 13 amino acids. Trimming shortened V by 9 bases and J by 4 bases, and 15 bases separated the two germline ends. The chain's CDR3 is CASIHRNSYGYTF. For the CDR3, the DNA is TGTGCCAGTATACACCGGAATTCCTATGGCTACACCTTC.

This clone was observed once. CDR3 loop: CASSGSSGSMVQYF. The CDR3 nucleotides are TGTGCCAGCAGCGGGTCTAGCGGGAGTATGGTGCAGTACTTC. The chain has TRBV6-5 and TRBJ2-7; 10 nucleotides align to TRBD2. The CDR3 sequence is 14 residues long. Trimming cost V 6 bases and J 9 bases; bases outside gene matches: 11. Germline V gene data show CDR1 as MNHEY and CDR2 as SVGAGI.

The chain joins TRBV25-1 to TRBJ2-2, with D uncertain. V shed 3 bases and J shed 2 bases, with 13 bases lying between them. Germline V gene data show CDR1 as MGHDK and CDR2 as SYGVNS. CDR3 size: 16 residues. The CDR3 nucleotides are TGTGCCAGCAGTGATCAAGGGAATCAAAACACCGGGGAGCTGTTTTTT. Protein sequence: CASSDQGNQNTGELFF.

CDR3 amino acids: CASSSGRPLLLYEQYF. CDR3 DNA sequence: TGTGCCAGCAGTTCCGGGCGGCCCCTACTCCTCTACGAGCAGTACTTC. V is TRBV27 and J is TRBJ2-7; no firm D call. Germline CDR1 and CDR2: MNHEY and SMNVEV (reference sequence). V was clipped by 4 bases and J by 3 bases, with 19 bases between them. CDR3 length: 16 residues.

The chain recombines TRBV19 with TRBJ2-7, with 10 bases aligning to TRBD2. CDR1 and CDR2 (germline): LNHDA, SQIVND (reference sequence). V lost 4 bases to trimming and J lost 2 bases; unmatched junction nucleotides: 5. CDR3 length equals 15 residues. The CDR3 sequence is CASSTSGRATYEQYF. As DNA, the CDR3 is TGTGCCAGTAGTACCAGCGGGAGGGCAACCTACGAGCAGTACTTC.

This chain uses TRBV25-1 with TRBJ2-3; D is unresolved. The germline CDR1 and CDR2 sequences are MGHDK and SYGVNS. V gave up 1 base and J gave up 3 bases, with 2 bases separating them. The CDR3 has 12 residues. The CDR3 loop reads CASSELTDTQYF. Here the CDR3 DNA reads TGTGCCAGCAGTGAATTAACAGATACGCAGTATTTT.

V and J are TRBV19 and TRBJ2-1; a possible D gene is TRBD2 (6 bases). The CDR3 contains 12 residues. Germline CDR1 is LNHDA and CDR2 is SQIVND (reference sequence). Trimming shortened V by 6 bases and J by 7 bases, and 10 bases separated the two germline ends. The CDR3 here is CASRRGGNEQFF. In DNA, the CDR3 is TGTGCCAGTAGACGGGGAGGAAATGAGCAGTTCTTC.

V gene TRBV15 combines with J gene TRBJ2-7; no firm D call. Per the germline V gene, CDR1 is LNHNV and CDR2 is YYDKDF (reference sequence). The CDR3 runs to 13 residues. V was cut by 3 bases and J by 5 bases, with 11 bases left in between. The CDR3 sequence is CATSSLRSDEQYF. DNA of the CDR3: TGTGCCACCAGCAGTTTGAGGTCTGACGAGCAGTACTTC. The complete variable domain, with remaining parts taken from reference TRBV15 and TRBJ2-7, reads DAMVIQNPRYQVTQFGKPVTLSCSQTLNHNVMYWYQQKSSQAPKLLFHYYDKDFNNEADTPDNFQSRRPNTSFCFLDIRSPGLGDTAMYLCATSSLRSDEQYFGPGTRLTVT.

In this sample, this clone turned up once. V usage is TRBV5-1 and J usage is TRBJ1-4, with TRBD1 matching over 8 bases. The germline gives CDR1 SGHRS, CDR2 YFSETQ. CDR3 size: 19 residues. Trimming cost V 0 bases and J 7 bases; bases outside gene matches: 17. The CDR3 nucleotides read TGCGCCAGCAGCTTGGGGATACCGGGACAGGTCCTACAGGGTGAAAAACTGTTTTTT. This gives the protein CASSLGIPGQVLQGEKLFF. Filled out from reference TRBV5-1 and TRBJ1-4, the complete variable domain reads KAGVTQTPRYLIKTRGQQVTLSCSPISGHRSVSWYQQTPGQGLQFLFEYFSETQRNKGNFPGRFSGRQFSNSRSEMNVSTLELGDSALYLCASSLGIPGQVLQGEKLFFGSGTQLSVL.

CDR3 loop: CASSSGTASGANVLTF. In DNA, the CDR3 is TGTGCCAGCAGTTCGGGGACAGCCTCTGGGGCCAACGTCCTGACTTTC. The V gene is TRBV28, the J gene TRBJ2-6, with 7 positions matching TRBD1. Trimming took 4 bases from V and 0 from J; bases not matched to a gene: 3. Germline V gives CDR1 MDHEN, CDR2 SYDVKM. The CDR3 runs to 16 residues.

The rearrangement links TRBV28 to TRBJ1-2; no clear D gene. The CDR3 covers 12 residues. Trimming took off 8 bases at V and 1 base at J, with 8 bases between the two ends. Germline V gene data show CDR1 as MDHEN and CDR2 as SYDVKM. CDR3 sequence (DNA): TGTGCCAGCTTACTTTTTAACTATGGCTACACCTTC. Its translation: CASLLFNYGYTF.

The chain joins TRBV5-1 to TRBJ1-3; the D gene is possibly TRBD1 (5 bases). Germline loops: CDR1 SGHRS, CDR2 YFSETQ. Trimming pared 1 base from V and 3 bases from J, leaving 26 bases between. This CDR3 comprises 20 residues. CDR3 bases: TGCGCCAGCAGCTTGCAAAACCTGGGGACGGGTGCTTCGAGTGGAAACACCATATATTTT. This translates into CASSLQNLGTGASSGNTIYF.

A few counts support this clone. This sequence joins TRBV25-1 and TRBJ1-5, with 8 bases identical to TRBD1. CDR1 MGHDK and CDR2 SYGVNS come from the germline V gene. V was clipped by 4 bases and J by 5 bases; unmatched bases: 1. The CDR3 covers 13 residues. CDR3 protein: CASSATGDQPQHF. The DNA for the CDR3 is TGTGCCAGCAGTGCGACAGGGGATCAGCCCCAGCATTTT.

V usage is TRBV18 and J usage is TRBJ2-7, with D unresolved. This CDR3 has 13 residues. V was shortened by 3 bases and J by 3 bases, with 9 bases between the two germline ends. Germline V gene lookup returns CDR1 KGHSH and CDR2 LQKENI. The CDR3 spells CASSPPGIYEQYF. The CDR3 region has the DNA TGTGCCAGCTCACCCCCCGGCATCTACGAGCAGTACTTC. The full variable domain, completed using reference TRBV18 and TRBJ2-7, is NAGVMQNPRHLVRRRGQEARLRCSPMKGHSHVYWYRQLPEEGLKFMVYLQKENIIDESGMPKERFSAEFPKEGPSILRIQQVVRGDSAAYFCASSPPGIYEQYFGPGTRLTVT.

The sample holds one count of this clone. The rearrangement joins TRBV20-1 to TRBJ2-5; D ambiguous. In germline, CDR1 is DFQATT, CDR2 SNEGSKA (reference sequence). The CDR3 is made up of 11 amino acids. V was clipped by 6 bases and J by 9 bases, with 14 bases between them. CDR3 sequence (DNA): TGCAGTGCGCCCTCCCTTGTGCCCCAGTACTTC. Residues: CSAPSLVPQYF.

This chain joins TRBV14 and TRBJ2-3, with 11 nucleotides matching TRBD2. Germline CDR1 is SGHDN and CDR2 is FVKESK. J was trimmed by 1 base and V by 4 bases; bases with no gene match: 1. This CDR3 contains 15 residues. The CDR3 DNA reads TGTGCCAGCAGCCCGGGACTAGCGGGCACAGATACGCAGTATTTT. It translates to CASSPGLAGTDTQYF. Full variable domain (remainder filled in from reference TRBV14 and TRBJ2-3): EAGVTQFPSHSVIEKGQTVTLRCDPISGHDNLYWYRRVMGKEIKFLLHFVKESKQDESGMPNNRFLAERTGGTYSTLKVQPAELEDSGVYFCASSPGLAGTDTQYFGPGTRLTVL.

The gene calls are TRBV9 and TRBJ2-5; TRBD1 matches 7 bases. Trimming removed 2 bases from V and 4 bases from J; junction bases left unmatched: 2. This CDR3 is 13 amino acids long. Per germline, CDR1 SGDLS and CDR2 YYNGEE. The CDR3 DNA reads as TGTGCCAGCAGCGTTTCAGGGGGAGAGACCCAGTACTTC. Its translation: CASSVSGGETQYF.

The chain links TRBV27 to TRBJ2-1; 9 bases map to TRBD2. This CDR3 contains 13 residues. Germline V gene lookup returns CDR1 MNHEY and CDR2 SMNVEV (reference sequence). V trimming: 11 bases; J trimming: 4 bases; junction bases outside the gene matches: 6. CDR3 amino acids: CAVGLAGYNEQFF. In DNA, the CDR3 is TGTGCCGTAGGGCTAGCGGGGTACAATGAGCAGTTCTTC.

V gene TRBV15 combines with J gene TRBJ1-4, with D hard to call. Germline V gives CDR1 LNHNV, CDR2 YYDKDF (reference sequence). Trimming shortened V by 0 bases and J by 7 bases, and 9 bases separated the two germline ends. The CDR3 sequence is 14 residues long. The CDR3 sequence is CATSRDRWGEKLFF. The CDR3 bases are TGTGCCACCAGCAGAGATCGGTGGGGTGAAAAACTGTTTTTT.

The chain uses TRBV7-8 and TRBJ1-5; D possibly corresponds to TRBD1 (5 bases). Trimming left V 1 base short and J 6 bases short, with 16 bases between. The CDR3 runs 16 residues. CDR1 is SGHVS and CDR2 is FQNEAQ in the germline V gene. The DNA of the CDR3 is TGTGCCAGCAGCTTAGAGGGGAGGAGCAGGGTTCAGCCCCAGCATTTT. Protein product: CASSLEGRSRVQPQHF.